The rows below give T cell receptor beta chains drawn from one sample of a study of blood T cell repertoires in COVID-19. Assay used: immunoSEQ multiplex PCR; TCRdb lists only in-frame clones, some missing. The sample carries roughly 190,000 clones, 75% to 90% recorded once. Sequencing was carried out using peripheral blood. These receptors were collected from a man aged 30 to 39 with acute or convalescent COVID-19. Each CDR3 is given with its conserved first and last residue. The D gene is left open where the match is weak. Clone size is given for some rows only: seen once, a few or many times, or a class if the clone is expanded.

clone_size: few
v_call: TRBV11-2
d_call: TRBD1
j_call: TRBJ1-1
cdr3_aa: CASSQRTGRTEAFF
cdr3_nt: TGTGCCAGCAGCCAGAGGACAGGGAGGACTGAAGCTTTCTTT

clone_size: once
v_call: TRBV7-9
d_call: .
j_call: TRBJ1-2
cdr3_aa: CASSLAGRGARYGYTF
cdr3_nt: TGTGCCAGCAGCTTAGCGGGGCGGGGCGCTCGCTATGGCTACACCTTC

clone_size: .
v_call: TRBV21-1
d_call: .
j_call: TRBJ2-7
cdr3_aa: CASSKRRTDHEQYF
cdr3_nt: TGTGCCAGCAGCAAAAGACGGACAGACCACGAGCAGTACTTC

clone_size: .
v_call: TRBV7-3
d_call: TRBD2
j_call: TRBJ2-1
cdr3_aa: CASSPNAGVNNEQFF
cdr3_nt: TGTGCCAGCAGCCCCAATGCGGGAGTCAACAATGAGCAGTTCTTC

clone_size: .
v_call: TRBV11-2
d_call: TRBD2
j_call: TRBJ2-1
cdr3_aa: CASSPQTSGSTWQFF
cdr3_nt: TGTGCCAGCAGCCCACAGACTAGCGGGAGTACATGGCAGTTCTTC

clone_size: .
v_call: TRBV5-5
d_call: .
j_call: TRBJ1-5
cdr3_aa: CASSLLSVQNQPQHF
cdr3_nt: TGTGCCAGCAGCCTGCTTTCTGTGCAGAATCAGCCCCAGCATTTT

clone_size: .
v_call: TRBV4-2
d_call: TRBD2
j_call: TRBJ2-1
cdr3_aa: CASSHVTGGQYNEQFF
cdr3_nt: TGTGCCAGCAGCCACGTAACGGGGGGGCAATACAATGAGCAGTTCTTC

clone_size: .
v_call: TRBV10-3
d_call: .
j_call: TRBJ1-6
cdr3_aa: CAISGQDNSPLHF
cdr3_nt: TGTGCCATCAGTGGGCAGGATAATTCACCCCTCCACTTT

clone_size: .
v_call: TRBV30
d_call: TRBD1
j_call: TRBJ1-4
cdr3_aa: CAWSGRRTGRATNEKLFF
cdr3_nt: TGTGCCTGGAGTGGTCGGCGGACAGGACGAGCAACTAATGAAAAACTGTTTTTT

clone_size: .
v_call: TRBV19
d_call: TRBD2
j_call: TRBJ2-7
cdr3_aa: CASSMASGISYEQYF
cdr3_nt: TGTGCCAGTAGTATGGCTAGCGGGATTTCCTACGAGCAGTACTTC

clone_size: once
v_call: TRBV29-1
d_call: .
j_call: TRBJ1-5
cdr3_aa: CSVRQDSNQPQHF
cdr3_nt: TGCAGCGTTCGTCAGGATAGCAATCAGCCCCAGCATTTT

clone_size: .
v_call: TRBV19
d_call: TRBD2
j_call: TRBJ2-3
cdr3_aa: CASSMVAGVDTQYF
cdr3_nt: TGTGCCAGTAGTATGGTAGCGGGAGTAGATACGCAGTATTTT

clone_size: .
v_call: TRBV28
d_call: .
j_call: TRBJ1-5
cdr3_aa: CASSFTGNQPQHF
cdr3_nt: TGTGCCAGCAGTTTCACTGGCAATCAGCCCCAGCATTTT